The table lists the clone carrying this T cell receptor beta chain with a few counts. Its specificity is unknown. The data were obtained in a study of T-cell reconstitution after alpha-beta-depleted transplantation in children. Study-wide results and limits: Some patients showed high day-60 TCRbeta diversity, which derived from surviving recipient T cells and thymic progenitors. T-cell numbers and diversity one year post-transplant derived largely from freshly generated T cells.

Using unique molecular identifiers, the investigators prepared the TCRbeta library. TCRdb passed the PCR reads through MiXCR, listing each CDR3 protein once. The table lists almost 600,000 distinct CDR3 sequences, 25% to 30% of them singletons. Trimming took off 3 bases at V and 12 bases at J, with 11 bases between the two ends. Germline assignment: CDR1 ENHRY and CDR2 SYGVKD. The CDR3 is 11 residues long. The V call is TRBV10-3, the J call TRBJ1-1; D unclear. This receptor was taken from a boy under two years old with Wiskott-Aldrich syndrome, due to receive a stem cell transplant. The source was PBMCs, collected before TCRalphabeta/CD19-depleted stem cell transplant. The CDR3 DNA reads TGTGCCATCAGTGAAGGAGGGCCCTCTTTCTTT. It translates to CAISEGGPSFF.